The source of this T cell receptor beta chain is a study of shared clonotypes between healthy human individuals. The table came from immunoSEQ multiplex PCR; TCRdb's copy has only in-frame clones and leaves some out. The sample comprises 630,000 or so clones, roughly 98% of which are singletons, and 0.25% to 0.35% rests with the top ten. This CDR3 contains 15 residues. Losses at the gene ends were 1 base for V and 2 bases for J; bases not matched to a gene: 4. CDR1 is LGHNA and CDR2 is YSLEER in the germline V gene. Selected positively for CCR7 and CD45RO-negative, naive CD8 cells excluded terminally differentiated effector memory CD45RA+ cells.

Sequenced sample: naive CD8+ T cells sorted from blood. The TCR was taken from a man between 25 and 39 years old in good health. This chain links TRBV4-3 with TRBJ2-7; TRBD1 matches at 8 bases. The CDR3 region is CASSQGTGRAYEQYF. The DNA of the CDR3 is TGCGCCAGCAGCCAAGGGACAGGGAGAGCCTACGAGCAGTACTTC.